This T cell receptor (beta chain) appears in the sequencing data of a study of shared clonotypes between healthy human individuals. General observations from the study: Sampling used blood alone; tissue repertoires probably differ.

In replicate PCRs of sorted subsets, 150 to 200 ng DNA, tens of thousands of T cell genomes, was used. In the original analysis: With immunoSEQ giving junction-only sequences and no quality scores, filtering differed. Sequenced by immunoSEQ multiplex PCR; TCRdb stores in-frame clones only, minus some. V and J calls and clone size are given by that table; D and trimming were obtained from the DNA. The sample comprises about 2.5 million clones, about 90% of which are singletons, and 0.37% rests with the top ten. The CDR3 is 15 amino acids. Trimming removed 7 bases from V and 5 bases from J, with 20 bases in between. Germline CDR1 is SNHLY and CDR2 is FYNNEI. On this clone itself: The antigen is undetermined.

It was into CD45RA+ naive and CD45RA-negative memory subsets that the CD4+ cells were split. This sequence was found in a man younger than 35 in good health. Some clones in this sample may be carry-over from other donors' samples. The chain is built from TRBV2 and TRBJ1-1, with D perhaps TRBD1 (5 bases). The material sequenced was naive CD4+ T cells from PBMCs. Regarding subset: CD45RA+ positively selected. CDR3 loop: CASNGGQGKGTEAFF. CDR3 DNA: TGTGCCAGCAACGGTGGTCAGGGAAAAGGGACTGAAGCTTTCTTT.